Listed here are 27 T cell receptor beta chains from one sample, sequenced in a study of cytomegalovirus exposure and HLA in healthy donors. The PCR used 60 Vbeta and 13 Jbeta primers. Sequenced by immunoSEQ multiplex PCR; TCRdb stores in-frame clones only, minus some. The table includes 170,000 or so clones, 65% to 85% detected once. The sample was PBMCs. Receptors were obtained from a man between 60 and 75 years old in good health and CMV-seronegative.

The chain joins TRBV29-1 to TRBJ2-6; unclear D gene. Germline V CDR1 and CDR2: SQVTM, ANQGSEA. The CDR3 loop spans 16 amino acids. V shed 7 bases and J shed 1 base, with 17 bases lying between them. The CDR3 reads CSAEAVDSSGANVLTF. CDR3 in DNA: TGCAGCGCCGAGGCGGTAGACTCATCTGGGGCCAACGTCCTGACTTTC. Filled out from reference TRBV29-1 and TRBJ2-6, the complete variable domain reads SAVISQKPSRDICQRGTSLTIQCQVDSQVTMMFWYRQQPGQSLTLIATANQGSEATYESGFVIDKFPISRPNLTFSTLTVSNMSPEDSSIYLCSAEAVDSSGANVLTFGAGSRLTVL.

V gene TRBV9 combines with J gene TRBJ2-1, with TRBD2 identical over 7 bases. This CDR3 spans 11 amino acids. Germline V lookup: CDR1 SGDLS, CDR2 YYNGEE. The V gene end was trimmed by 5 bases and the J gene end by 7 bases; junction bases not matched to a gene: 0. This chain's CDR3 is CASRGGNEQFF. Written as DNA, the CDR3 is TGTGCCAGCAGGGGGGGGAATGAGCAGTTCTTC.

A note on this clone: At one end the junction does not follow the germline gene, possibly because of a read error. This rearrangement joins TRBV30 to TRBJ2-7; D is perhaps TRBD1 (5 bases). Germline V gene sequence: CDR1 GTSNPN, CDR2 SVGIG (reference sequence). The length of the CDR3 is 15 residues. This CDR3 is CAWSPAGLNSYEQCF. The CDR3 region has the DNA TGTGCCTGGAGTCCGGCAGGGCTTAATTCCTACGAGCAGTGCTTC.

This clone appeared a few times. This chain connects TRBV18 to TRBJ1-4; 8 positions agree with TRBD1. The ends lost 3 bases at V and 0 bases at J; junction bases unmatched: 6. Germline CDR1 and CDR2: KGHSH and LQKENI. The CDR3 length is 17 residues. In DNA, the CDR3 is TGTGCCAGCTCACCCCTCGGGACAGGAGCAACTAATGAAAAACTGTTTTTT. Its translation is CASSPLGTGATNEKLFF.

This chain joins TRBV5-1 and TRBJ2-2; TRBD2 matches 10 bases. Germline V gene data show CDR1 as SGHRS and CDR2 as YFSETQ. Trimming cost V 2 bases and J 4 bases; bases outside gene matches: 2. The CDR3 spans 15 residues. Here the CDR3 reads CASSLLAGPTGELFF. The CDR3 DNA reads TGCGCCAGCAGCTTACTAGCGGGGCCCACCGGGGAGCTGTTTTTT.

J is TRBJ1-3 and V is TRBV6-5; D uncertain. Germline-derived CDR1 and CDR2 are MNHEY and SVGAGI. The CDR3 is 13 amino acids. Between the trimmed V and J ends, which lost 6 bases and 1 base, there was a span of 7 bases. The CDR3 nucleotides read TGTGCCAGCAGAACGGGGTCTGGAAACACCATATATTTT. Protein product: CASRTGSGNTIYF.

This chain links TRBV7-9 with TRBJ1-5, with 9 nucleotides matching TRBD1. Germline lookup yields CDR1 SEHNR and CDR2 FQNEAQ (reference sequence). The junction had 5 bases not matched to a gene; V was cut back by 5 bases and J by 3 bases. The CDR3 extends over 15 amino acids. CDR3 sequence reads: CASSEDRGPNQPQHF. The CDR3 nucleotides read TGTGCCAGCAGCGAGGACAGGGGCCCCAATCAGCCCCAGCATTTT.

In its sample, this clone was seen once. The chain joins TRBV18 to TRBJ2-3; a weak D match, TRBD2 (6 bases). With 0 bases removed from V and 4 bases from J, the gap between germline ends came to 8 bases. Germline lookup yields CDR1 KGHSH and CDR2 LQKENI. CDR3 length equals 14 residues. This chain's CDR3 is CASSPPEGSDTQYF. CDR3 coding DNA: TGTGCCAGCTCACCACCGGAGGGGTCAGATACGCAGTATTTT.

This clone was seen once. The chain couples TRBV28 to TRBJ2-1, with TRBD2 matching 9 bases. The germline gives CDR1 MDHEN, CDR2 SYDVKM. This CDR3 is built from 14 residues. The V and J ends lost 8 bases and 7 bases, in that order; junction bases with no gene match: 9. Here the CDR3 reads CASLGGRARNEQFF. The DNA of the CDR3 is TGTGCCAGCCTGGGCGGGAGGGCCCGGAATGAGCAGTTCTTC.

This chain uses TRBV6-5 with TRBJ1-1; 7 bases align to TRBD1. This CDR3 contains 15 residues. Germline values: CDR1 MNHEY, CDR2 SVGAGI. J gave up 0 bases and V 5 bases, and 6 bases lay outside the gene matches. The CDR3 is CASSLTGTVNTEAFF. The CDR3 DNA sequence: TGTGCCAGCAGTCTGACCGGGACAGTGAACACTGAAGCTTTCTTT.

The CDR3 DNA sequence: TGTGCCAGCAGTTCCAAGGGGACTAGCTCAGAGACCCAGTACTTC. Its translation: CASSSKGTSSETQYF. The chain uses TRBV2 and TRBJ2-5; 9 bases agree with TRBD2. Trimming at V came to 5 bases and at J to 4 bases, leaving 8 bases not matched to a gene. This CDR3 spans 15 amino acids. Germline CDR1 is SNHLY and CDR2 is FYNNEI.

V gene TRBV5-4 combines with J gene TRBJ2-5; unclear D gene. The CDR3 sequence is 12 residues long. Germline lookup yields CDR1 SGHNT and CDR2 YYREEE (reference sequence). Trimming removed 4 bases at V and 7 bases at J, with 11 bases between. CDR3 sequence (DNA): TGTGCCAGCAGCCCATCTATCGGGACCCAGTACTTC. Translated, it gives CASSPSIGTQYF. Variable domain in full (rest from reference TRBV5-4 and TRBJ2-5): ETGVTQSPTHLIKTRGQQVTLRCSSQSGHNTVSWYQQALGQGPQFIFQYYREEENGRGNFPPRFSGLQFPNYSSELNVNALELDDSALYLCASSPSIGTQYFGPGTRLLVL.

As DNA, the CDR3 is TGTGCCAGTAGTCCAGGGACAGGGGGCATCGGGGAGCTGTTTTTT. It is translated as CASSPGTGGIGELFF. The chain uses TRBV19 and TRBJ2-2; 12 bases match TRBD1. The CDR3 has 15 amino acids. The germline V gene has CDR1 LNHDA and CDR2 SQIVND (reference sequence). V trimming: 5 bases; J trimming: 7 bases; junction bases outside the gene matches: 5.

This clone appeared once. One end of the junction varies from germline; a read error may be responsible. The chain has TRBV5-5 and TRBJ1-5, with D perhaps TRBD1 (6 bases). Looked up from germline, CDR1 is SGHKS and CDR2 is YYEKEE (reference sequence). The CDR3 extends over 15 amino acids. CDR3 in amino acids: CASSFLTGVNQPQNF. The CDR3 bases are TGTGCCAGCAGCTTCCTGACAGGAGTCAATCAGCCCCAGAATTTT. Combining the CDR3 with reference TRBV5-5 and TRBJ1-5 gives the whole variable domain DAGVTQSPTHLIKTRGQQVTLRCSPISGHKSVSWYQQVLGQGPQFIFQYYEKEERGRGNFPDRFSARQFPNYSSELNVNALLLGDSALYLCASSFLTGVNQPQNFGDGTRLSIL.

This chain joins TRBV11-2 and TRBJ1-1, with D possibly TRBD1 on 6 matching bases. Germline V gene sequence: CDR1 SGHAT, CDR2 FQNNGV. V lost 7 bases and J lost 3, with 9 bases in between. The CDR3 totals 12 residues. CDR3 sequence reads: CASTDRHTEAFF. The CDR3 DNA reads as TGTGCCAGCACCGACAGGCACACTGAAGCTTTCTTT.

V is TRBV11-2 and J is TRBJ1-1, with 10 bases lining up with TRBD1. J lost 4 bases, V lost 1 base, and 3 bases had no gene match. The CDR3 has 15 amino acids. Germline loops: CDR1 SGHAT, CDR2 FQNNGV. CDR3 coding DNA: TGTGCCAGCAGCTTAGGGGGACAGGGGCGCACTGAAGCTTTCTTT. Amino acid sequence: CASSLGGQGRTEAFF.

The chain uses TRBV5-1 and TRBJ1-1, with D possibly TRBD1 on 6 matching bases. The V and J ends lost 0 bases and 4 bases respectively, with 13 bases between them. Germline CDR1 SGHRS, CDR2 YFSETQ. The CDR3 is 15 amino acids. This CDR3 is CASSLDTGYGTEAFF. The CDR3 DNA follows: TGCGCCAGCAGCTTGGACACAGGGTATGGCACTGAAGCTTTCTTT.

This clone was detected a few times. J is TRBJ1-4 and V is TRBV5-4; tentatively, D is TRBD1 (5 bases). Trimming removed 4 bases at V and 6 bases at J, with 10 bases between. The V gene's germline CDR1 is SGHNT and CDR2 YYREEE (reference sequence). This CDR3 is 13 amino acids long. CDR3 region: CASSRGNDEKLFF. The CDR3 DNA is TGTGCCAGCAGCAGGGGTAACGATGAAAAACTGTTTTTT.

The chain carries TRBV6-5 and TRBJ1-1; D is uncertain. V was shortened by 2 bases and J by 4 bases, with 8 bases between the two germline ends. CDR3 size: 13 residues. Germline V CDR1 and CDR2: MNHEY, SVGAGI. The CDR3 coding sequence is TGTGCCAGCAGTTACACGACAAGCACTGAAGCTTTCTTT. This gives the protein CASSYTTSTEAFF.

V gene TRBV5-4 combines with J gene TRBJ1-1, with 8 bases aligning to TRBD1. The V gene end was trimmed by 0 bases and the J gene end by 2 bases; junction bases not matched to a gene: 6. This CDR3 contains 16 residues. Looked up from germline, CDR1 is SGHNT and CDR2 is YYREEE (reference sequence). The CDR3 sequence is CASSLAQGGGNTEAFF. CDR3 nucleotide sequence: TGTGCCAGCAGCTTGGCACAGGGGGGGGGAAACACTGAAGCTTTCTTT.

CDR3: CASSRNPPSNQPQHF. The DNA for the CDR3 is TGTGCCAGCTCGAGGAACCCTCCTAGCAATCAGCCCCAGCATTTT. This chain joins TRBV6-1 and TRBJ1-5; D is unresolved. V lost 8 bases, J lost 0 bases, and 14 bases lay in between. Germline lookup yields CDR1 MNHNS and CDR2 SASEGT. The length of the CDR3 is 15 residues.

The sample holds one count of this clone. The chain is built from TRBV7-7 and TRBJ2-1; 8 bases agree with TRBD2. Germline loops: CDR1 SSHAT, CDR2 FNYEAQ (reference sequence). CDR3 length equals 14 residues. Unmatched junction bases numbered 7, after V lost 5 bases and J lost 7 bases. The CDR3 spells CASSQTGLGNEQFF. DNA of the CDR3: TGTGCCAGCAGCCAAACGGGACTAGGGAATGAGCAGTTCTTC.

There are a few counts of this clone. The CDR3 DNA reads TGTGCCAGCAGTGAAGCCGTCGGGGGGGGGTGGACTGGAAACACCATATATTTT. Residues: CASSEAVGGGWTGNTIYF. This sequence joins TRBV6-1 and TRBJ1-3; a possible D gene is TRBD1 (5 bases). CDR3 length: 18 amino acids. The germline V and J ends were trimmed by 0 bases and 2 bases, with 17 bases remaining between them. In germline, CDR1 is MNHNS, CDR2 SASEGT.

This chain links TRBV10-3 with TRBJ1-5, with 9 bases lining up with TRBD1. J gave up 5 bases and V 3 bases, and 8 bases lay outside the gene matches. This CDR3 has 16 residues. Germline V gene lookup returns CDR1 ENHRY and CDR2 SYGVKD. The CDR3 coding sequence is TGTGCCATCAGTGAAGGACAGGGGACGAGGGATCAGCCCCAGCATTTT. This codes for CAISEGQGTRDQPQHF.

This clone has a single count. The chain recombines TRBV19 with TRBJ2-3; 8 positions match TRBD1. With V trimmed by 8 bases and J by 8 bases, 12 bases remained unmatched. The CDR3 is 14 residues long. Germline V gene lookup returns CDR1 LNHDA and CDR2 SQIVND (reference sequence). CDR3 sequence (DNA): TGTGCCAGTGGGGTGGACAGGGACGTGAGTACGCAGTATTTT. Its translation is CASGVDRDVSTQYF.

This sequence joins TRBV10-1 and TRBJ2-1; 12 nucleotides agree with TRBD1. Per germline, CDR1 WNHNN and CDR2 SYGVQD (reference sequence). The V segment lost 4 bases and the J segment 8 bases; nucleotides outside the gene matches: 12. The CDR3 totals 17 residues. The DNA of the CDR3 is TGCGCCAGCAGTGGCCGGGACAGGGGGCGCGAGTCGGATGAGCAGTTCTTC. Protein sequence: CASSGRDRGRESDEQFF.

The chain is built from TRBV13 and TRBJ2-4, with a tentative D call TRBD1 (6 bases). Trimming took off 5 bases at V and 4 bases at J, with 15 bases between the two ends. CDR1 is PRHDT, CDR2 FYEKMQ, per germline (reference sequence). CDR3 size: 15 residues. CDR3 bases: TGTGCCAGCAGCCCCGGCTGGCAGGGGAAAAACATTCAGTACTTC. Encoded protein: CASSPGWQGKNIQYF.